These T cell receptor beta chains were read from a single sample in a study of blood T cell repertoires in COVID-19. Data came from immunoSEQ multiplex PCR; TCRdb stores just in-frame clones and leaves some out. In the table there are a few hundred thousand clones, around 83% of which are singletons. The sequenced sample was peripheral blood. The source is a woman under 30 with acute or convalescent COVID-19. Both conserved end residues are part of each CDR3. The order of the fields is J gene, V gene, CDR3 protein.

TRBJ2-5	TRBV2	CATRLERVGETQYF
TRBJ1-1	TRBV12-3/TRBV12-4	CASSLAENTEAFF
TRBJ2-1	TRBV13	CASSLGGTHSYNEQFF
TRBJ1-6	TRBV7-2	CASSLAVEANSPLHF
TRBJ1-1	TRBV29-1	CSVEDPGAEAFF
TRBJ2-5	TRBV5-1	CASSLAGQGGETQYF
TRBJ2-7	TRBV5-4	CASSLGWTSGNYEQYF
TRBJ2-2	TRBV25-1	CASSERSGSDTGELFF
TRBJ1-2	TRBV5-1	CASSLQGGYGYTF
TRBJ1-1	TRBV3-1/TRBV3-2	CASNQYQVHTEAFF
TRBJ2-7	TRBV6-2/TRBV6-3	CASSRWDSSSYEQYF